The 28 T cell receptor beta chains below come from one sample, sequenced in a study of cytomegalovirus exposure and HLA in healthy donors. This PCR relied on a set of 60 Vbeta primers and 13 Jbeta primers. Profiling relied on immunoSEQ multiplex PCR, and the TCRdb table lists in-frame clones only, not all of them. Found here are 150,000 to 200,000 clones, 84% of them singletons; the top ten hold 0.35% to 0.45%. The sequencing sample was made of PBMCs. These receptors all come from a boy aged 2-15 years in good health and CMV-seronegative.

This chain joins TRBV19 and TRBJ1-3, with TRBD1 matching over 7 bases. There are 15 residues in the CDR3. The V gene's germline CDR1 is LNHDA and CDR2 SQIVND (reference sequence). After removal of 6 bases from V and 1 base from J, the junction contained 6 bases not matched to a gene. CDR3 bases: TGTGCCAGTAGGGCCCCAGGGGGTTCTGGAAACACCATATATTTT. Amino acid sequence: CASRAPGGSGNTIYF.

The count of this clone is one. V is TRBV4-2 and J is TRBJ2-3; 13 positions match TRBD2. This CDR3 is built from 17 residues. V shed 4 bases and J 4 bases; nucleotides not matched to a gene: 8. Germline V gives CDR1 LGHNA, CDR2 YNFKEQ. The CDR3 sequence is CASSLKLAGGPADTQYF. The CDR3 region has the DNA TGTGCCAGCAGCCTCAAACTAGCGGGAGGGCCAGCAGATACGCAGTATTTT.

V usage is TRBV19 and J usage is TRBJ2-2; maybe TRBD1 (6 bases). The V gene lost 6 bases and the J gene lost 6 bases, with 8 bases spanning the gap. The CDR3 loop spans 12 amino acids. Germline V gene lookup returns CDR1 LNHDA and CDR2 SQIVND (reference sequence). The CDR3 loop is CASRPGAGELFF. DNA for the CDR3: TGTGCCAGTAGGCCAGGGGCCGGGGAGCTGTTTTTT.

This chain links TRBV18 with TRBJ2-7; TRBD2 aligns across 16 bases. The CDR3 runs 15 residues. Germline values: CDR1 KGHSH, CDR2 LQKENI. The ends lost 2 bases at V and 7 bases at J; junction bases unmatched: 2. The CDR3 DNA reads as TGTGCCAGCTCACCAATGGGACTAGCGGGAGGGGAGCAGTACTTC. Translated, it gives CASSPMGLAGGEQYF.

The chain joins TRBV2 to TRBJ2-3, with TRBD2 matching over 12 bases. The V segment lost 8 bases and the J segment 4 bases; nucleotides outside the gene matches: 7. CDR3 length: 15 residues. The germline V gene has CDR1 SNHLY and CDR2 FYNNEI. The CDR3 DNA sequence: TGTGCCAGCGGGCGACTAGCGGGAGTGCCAGATACGCAGTATTTT. It is translated as CASGRLAGVPDTQYF.

The chain recombines TRBV6-5 with TRBJ2-7, with 8 nucleotides matching TRBD2. The ends lost 5 bases at V and 5 bases at J; junction bases unmatched: 11. Germline values: CDR1 MNHEY, CDR2 SVGAGI. CDR3 length equals 15 residues. The CDR3 sequence is CASSRKSGSYDEQYF. The CDR3 bases are TGTGCCAGCAGTCGCAAAAGCGGGAGCTACGACGAGCAGTACTTC.

The chain uses TRBV18 and TRBJ1-5; 8 bases are a match to TRBD1. The CDR3 is 15 amino acids. V shed 4 bases, J shed 4 bases, and the junction held 6 bases outside the gene matches. In germline, CDR1 is KGHSH, CDR2 LQKENI. The CDR3 sequence: CASSLQGQGNQPQHF. The DNA for the CDR3 is TGTGCCAGCTCACTTCAAGGACAGGGTAATCAGCCCCAGCATTTT.

CDR3 coding DNA: TGCAGCGTTGGGTTAGCGGAGAGAGGAGATACGCAGTATTTT. Translation: CSVGLAERGDTQYF. J is TRBJ2-3 and V is TRBV29-1; weak D call: TRBD2 (6 bases). V was shortened by 4 bases and J by 5 bases, with 16 bases between the two germline ends. Germline values: CDR1 SQVTM, CDR2 ANQGSEA. This CDR3 is built from 14 residues.

V and J are TRBV27 and TRBJ2-5, with D unresolved. This CDR3 comprises 14 residues. Trimming took off 5 bases at V and 1 base at J, with 11 bases between the two ends. CDR1 is MNHEY, CDR2 SMNVEV, per germline (reference sequence). DNA of the CDR3: TGTGCCAGCAGTCCCACACACCTCCAAGAGACCCAGTACTTC. Translation: CASSPTHLQETQYF.

A single count supports this clone. The rearrangement uses TRBV6-1 and TRBJ2-7, with 8 bases fitting TRBD1. The J segment lost 2 bases and the V segment lost 8 bases, leaving 8 bases of the junction unmatched. Germline V gene lookup returns CDR1 MNHNS and CDR2 SASEGT. This CDR3 comprises 14 residues. The CDR3 DNA follows: TGTGCCAGCCAAGACGGGACAGGCGCCTACGAGCAGTACTTC. Its translation: CASQDGTGAYEQYF.

The rearrangement links TRBV4-1 to TRBJ1-2, with D hard to call. The CDR3 is 11 residues long. Trimming pared 3 bases from V and 4 bases from J, leaving 3 bases between. CDR1 and CDR2 (germline): MGHRA, YSYEKL. Here the CDR3 reads CASSHLYGYTF. CDR3 nucleotide sequence: TGCGCCAGCAGCCACCTCTATGGCTACACCTTC.

This clone appeared once. CDR3 in amino acids: CASSFGQGGDTQYF. The CDR3 coding sequence is TGTGCCAGCAGCTTCGGACAGGGTGGAGATACGCAGTATTTT. This sequence joins TRBV7-2 and TRBJ2-3, with 8 bases that match TRBD1. Germline V gene sequence: CDR1 SGHTA, CDR2 FQGNSA. This CDR3 comprises 14 residues. V dropped 3 bases and J dropped 5; count of bases not matched to a gene: 4.

The V and J genes are TRBV5-1 and TRBJ2-7, with 8 bases identical to TRBD1. The CDR3 extends over 16 amino acids. Germline V CDR1 and CDR2: SGHRS, YFSETQ. Germline trimming cut 4 bases from V and 3 bases from J; bases unmatched to any gene: 12. CDR3 in amino acids: CASSTRTGPIFYEQYF. CDR3 DNA: TGCGCCAGCAGCACACGGACAGGGCCGATTTTCTACGAGCAGTACTTC.

This clone has a single count. This chain links TRBV28 with TRBJ2-5, with TRBD1 matching 7 bases. The CDR3 has 14 amino acids. V trimming: 3 bases; J trimming: 5 bases; junction bases outside the gene matches: 6. CDR1 is MDHEN and CDR2 is SYDVKM in the germline V gene. The DNA for the CDR3 is TGTGCCAGCAGTTTCCGACAGGGCTATGAGACCCAGTACTTC. Translated, it gives CASSFRQGYETQYF.

In DNA, the CDR3 is TGTGCCAGCAGTGAAAAGACAGGGCGCTCCTACGAGCAGTACTTC. Protein sequence: CASSEKTGRSYEQYF. The V gene is TRBV2, the J gene TRBJ2-5; 7 nucleotides match TRBD1. The end of the DNA is better explained by TRBJ2-7, so the J call may be wrong. The CDR3 spans 15 residues. Germline V gene data show CDR1 as SNHLY and CDR2 as FYNNEI.

The chain employs TRBV5-6 and TRBJ1-3; 7 nucleotides agree with TRBD1. There are 16 residues in the CDR3. Germline CDR1 is SGHDT and CDR2 is YYEEEE. V lost 0 bases, J lost 4 bases, and 7 bases stayed unmatched. Written as DNA, the CDR3 is TGTGCCAGCAGCTTGGGTCAGGGGGGTTTCGGAAACACCATATATTTT. It codes for CASSLGQGGFGNTIYF.

This chain connects TRBV19 to TRBJ2-5; D is perhaps TRBD1 (5 bases). CDR1 and CDR2 (germline): LNHDA, SQIVND (reference sequence). The CDR3 is made up of 13 amino acids. Trimming took off 4 bases at V and 2 bases at J, with 8 bases between the two ends. CDR3 residues: CASSRGSQETQYF. The CDR3 coding sequence is TGTGCCAGTAGTAGGGGCAGTCAAGAGACCCAGTACTTC.

This clone was observed once. J is TRBJ1-2 and V is TRBV4-1, with D maybe TRBD1 (6 bases). Germline assignment: CDR1 MGHRA and CDR2 YSYEKL. The CDR3 loop spans 15 amino acids. Trimming shortened V by 0 bases and J by 4 bases, and 12 bases separated the two germline ends. CDR3 loop: CASSQDRTVSYGYTF. The CDR3, as DNA: TGCGCCAGCAGCCAAGATCGGACAGTATCCTATGGCTACACCTTC.

The V and J genes are TRBV27 and TRBJ2-1; D not resolved. This CDR3 spans 13 amino acids. V was cut by 2 bases and J by 4 bases, with 6 bases left in between. Germline V gives CDR1 MNHEY, CDR2 SMNVEV (reference sequence). CDR3 in amino acids: CASSLTPYNEQFF. CDR3 sequence (DNA): TGTGCCAGCAGTTTAACTCCATACAATGAGCAGTTCTTC.

The chain employs TRBV28 and TRBJ1-2; D is perhaps TRBD1 (5 bases). CDR3 size: 16 residues. V was shortened by 5 bases and J by 4 bases, with 20 bases between the two germline ends. Germline loops: CDR1 MDHEN, CDR2 SYDVKM. The CDR3 nucleotides are TGTGCCAGCAGTCCCCCAGGGCTACTACGGGCCTATGGCTACACCTTC. Translated: CASSPPGLLRAYGYTF.

V gene TRBV7-2 combines with J gene TRBJ2-2; no definite D call. Between the trimmed V and J ends, which lost 5 bases and 7 bases, there was a span of 11 bases. The germline V gene encodes CDR1 SGHTA and CDR2 FQGNSA. This CDR3 comprises 13 residues. The CDR3 loop is CASSLGVIGELFF. Written as DNA, the CDR3 is TGTGCCAGCAGCCTAGGAGTCATCGGGGAGCTGTTTTTT.

The chain combines TRBV18 with TRBJ2-7, with TRBD2 identical over 10 bases. The V gene end was trimmed by 5 bases and the J gene end by 6 bases; junction bases not matched to a gene: 10. The CDR3 has 15 residues. CDR1 is KGHSH, CDR2 LQKENI, per germline. CDR3 sequence (DNA): TGTGCCAGCTCAGCTAGCGGGAGAGGATCCACCGAGCAGTACTTC. The encoded protein is CASSASGRGSTEQYF.

The rearrangement uses TRBV19 and TRBJ2-2; a weak D match, TRBD1 (5 bases). The V gene lost 6 bases and the J gene lost 3 bases, with 8 bases spanning the gap. The length of the CDR3 is 13 residues. The germline CDR1 and CDR2 sequences are LNHDA and SQIVND (reference sequence). DNA for the CDR3: TGTGCCAGTAGCAGGGCCGACACCGGGGAGCTGTTTTTT. This gives the protein CASSRADTGELFF.

The genes are TRBV7-2 and TRBJ2-1, with 8 bases fitting TRBD2. The V gene's germline CDR1 is SGHTA and CDR2 FQGNSA. The CDR3 totals 15 residues. V shed 5 bases, J shed 8 bases, and the junction held 11 bases outside the gene matches. CDR3 region: CASSPTRGGFHEQFF. DNA for the CDR3: TGTGCCAGCAGCCCAACCCGGGGGGGGTTCCATGAGCAGTTCTTC.

The chain joins TRBV25-1 to TRBJ2-2; 13 bases agree with TRBD2. Germline V gene lookup returns CDR1 MGHDK and CDR2 SYGVNS. CDR3 length: 17 amino acids. Trimming at V came to 2 bases and at J to 5 bases, leaving 5 bases not matched to a gene. The CDR3 DNA reads TGTGCCAGCAGTGAACCCGGACTAGCGGGAGATACCGGGGAGCTGTTTTTT. This codes for CASSEPGLAGDTGELFF.

The rearrangement joins TRBV13 to TRBJ2-7; 7 bases fit TRBD1. Germline assignment: CDR1 PRHDT and CDR2 FYEKMQ (reference sequence). The CDR3 has 14 amino acids. The V and J ends lost 5 bases and 5 bases, in that order; junction bases with no gene match: 9. In DNA form, the CDR3 reads TGTGCCAGCAGCATCGACAGGGATAAGGACGAGCAGTACTTC. Protein: CASSIDRDKDEQYF.

This clone has more than one count but fewer than ten. This rearrangement joins TRBV5-6 to TRBJ2-3; TRBD2 aligns across 10 bases. The CDR3 extends over 15 amino acids. CDR1 is SGHDT, CDR2 YYEEEE, per germline. The V gene end was trimmed by 0 bases and the J gene end by 4 bases; junction bases not matched to a gene: 2. CDR3: CASSLASGSPDTQYF. The CDR3 region has the DNA TGTGCCAGCAGCTTGGCTAGCGGGAGCCCAGATACGCAGTATTTT.

The V and J genes are TRBV5-4 and TRBJ2-7; D is unclear. The ends were cut back, 2 bases at V and 3 bases at J, with 9 bases in the middle. Germline V gene lookup returns CDR1 SGHNT and CDR2 YYREEE (reference sequence). The CDR3 is 13 residues long. CDR3 residues: CASSLEQSYEQYF. As DNA, the CDR3 is TGTGCCAGCAGCTTAGAACAGAGCTACGAGCAGTACTTC.